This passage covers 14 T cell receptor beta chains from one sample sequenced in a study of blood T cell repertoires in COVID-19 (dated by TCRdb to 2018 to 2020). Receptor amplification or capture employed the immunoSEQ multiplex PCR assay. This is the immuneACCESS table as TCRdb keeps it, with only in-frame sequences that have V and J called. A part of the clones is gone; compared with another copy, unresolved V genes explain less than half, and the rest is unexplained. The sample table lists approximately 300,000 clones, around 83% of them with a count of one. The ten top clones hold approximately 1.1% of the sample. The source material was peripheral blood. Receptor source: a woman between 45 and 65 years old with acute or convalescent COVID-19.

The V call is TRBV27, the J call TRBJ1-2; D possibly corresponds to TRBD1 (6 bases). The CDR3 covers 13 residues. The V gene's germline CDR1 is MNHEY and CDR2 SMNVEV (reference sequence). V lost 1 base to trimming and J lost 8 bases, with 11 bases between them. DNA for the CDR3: TGTGCCAGCAGTTTATTAGGGGGAGGGGGCTACACCTTC. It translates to CASSLLGGGGYTF.

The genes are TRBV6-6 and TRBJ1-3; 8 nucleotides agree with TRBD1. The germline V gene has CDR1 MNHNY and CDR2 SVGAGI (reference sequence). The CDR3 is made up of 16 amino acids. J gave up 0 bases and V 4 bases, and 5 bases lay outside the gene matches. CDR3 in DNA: TGTGCCAGCAGTTTGGGACAGGCTGACTCTGGAAACACCATATATTTT. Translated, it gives CASSLGQADSGNTIYF.

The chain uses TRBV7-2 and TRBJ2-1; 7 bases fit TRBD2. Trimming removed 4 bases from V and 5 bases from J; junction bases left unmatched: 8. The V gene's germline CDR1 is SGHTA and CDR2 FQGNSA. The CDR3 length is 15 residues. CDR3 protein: CASSSGRPVNNEQFF. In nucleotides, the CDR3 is TGTGCCAGCAGCTCCGGGAGGCCCGTAAACAATGAGCAGTTCTTC.

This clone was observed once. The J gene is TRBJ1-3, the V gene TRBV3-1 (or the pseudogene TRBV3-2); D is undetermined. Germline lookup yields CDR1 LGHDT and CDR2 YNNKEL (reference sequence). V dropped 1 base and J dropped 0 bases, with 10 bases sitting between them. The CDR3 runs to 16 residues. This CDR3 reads CASSQGNSLSGNTIYF. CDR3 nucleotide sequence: TGTGCCAGCAGCCAAGGAAACAGTCTCTCTGGAAACACCATATATTTT.

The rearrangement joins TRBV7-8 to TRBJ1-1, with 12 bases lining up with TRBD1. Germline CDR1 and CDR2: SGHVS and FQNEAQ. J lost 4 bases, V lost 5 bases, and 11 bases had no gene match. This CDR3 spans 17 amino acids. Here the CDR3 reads CASSKGAGQGARTEAFF. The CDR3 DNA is TGTGCCAGCAGCAAAGGGGCGGGACAGGGGGCCCGCACTGAAGCTTTCTTT.

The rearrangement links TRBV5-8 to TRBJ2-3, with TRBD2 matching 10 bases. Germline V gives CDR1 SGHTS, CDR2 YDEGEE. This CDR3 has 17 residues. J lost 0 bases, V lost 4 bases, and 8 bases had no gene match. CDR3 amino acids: CASSRRLAGASTDTQYF. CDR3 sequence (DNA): TGTGCCAGCAGCCGACGACTAGCGGGTGCTAGCACAGATACGCAGTATTTT.

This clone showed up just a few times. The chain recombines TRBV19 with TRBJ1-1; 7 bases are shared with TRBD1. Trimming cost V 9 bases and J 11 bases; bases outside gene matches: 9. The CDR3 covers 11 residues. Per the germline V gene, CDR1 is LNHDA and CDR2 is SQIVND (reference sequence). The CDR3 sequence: CASVQGPGAFF. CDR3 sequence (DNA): TGTGCCAGCGTACAGGGGCCTGGGGCTTTCTTT.

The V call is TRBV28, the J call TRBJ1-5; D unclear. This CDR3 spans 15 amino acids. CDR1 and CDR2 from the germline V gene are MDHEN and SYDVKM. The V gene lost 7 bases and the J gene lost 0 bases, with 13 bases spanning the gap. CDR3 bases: TGTGCCAGCACCGCGGGAGGCGATAGCAATCAGCCCCAGCATTTT. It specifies CASTAGGDSNQPQHF.

The CDR3 is CATTQGLGTEAFF. CDR3 sequence (DNA): TGTGCCACGACGCAGGGGTTGGGGACTGAAGCTTTCTTT. The chain uses TRBV7-2 and TRBJ1-1; D might be TRBD1 (6 bases). The V end lost 10 bases, the J end lost 5 bases, and 17 bases lay between the germline ends. The CDR3 is made up of 13 amino acids. Germline V gene lookup returns CDR1 SGHTA and CDR2 FQGNSA.

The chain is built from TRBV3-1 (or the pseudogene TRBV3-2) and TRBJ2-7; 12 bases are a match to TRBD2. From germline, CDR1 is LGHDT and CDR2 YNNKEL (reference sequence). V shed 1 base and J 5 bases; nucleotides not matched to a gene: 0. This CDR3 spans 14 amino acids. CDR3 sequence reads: CASSQGLAGDEQYF. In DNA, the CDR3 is TGTGCCAGCAGCCAAGGACTAGCGGGAGACGAGCAGTACTTC.

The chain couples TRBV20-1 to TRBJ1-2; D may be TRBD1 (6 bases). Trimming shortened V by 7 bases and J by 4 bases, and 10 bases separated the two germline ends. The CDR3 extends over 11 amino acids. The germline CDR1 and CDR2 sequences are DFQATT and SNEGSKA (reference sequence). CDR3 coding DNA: TGCAGTGGGTTGGACAGCTATGGCTACACCTTC. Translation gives CSGLDSYGYTF.

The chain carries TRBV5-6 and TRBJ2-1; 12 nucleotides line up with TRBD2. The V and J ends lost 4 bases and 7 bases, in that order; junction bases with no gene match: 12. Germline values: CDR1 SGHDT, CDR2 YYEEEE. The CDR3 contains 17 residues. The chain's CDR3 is CASSRGLAGTPGNEQFF. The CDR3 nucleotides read TGTGCCAGCAGCCGTGGACTAGCGGGAACCCCGGGGAATGAGCAGTTCTTC. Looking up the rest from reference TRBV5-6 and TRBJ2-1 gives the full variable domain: DAGVTQSPTHLIKTRGQQVTLRCSPKSGHDTVSWYQQALGQGPQFIFQYYEEEERQRGNFPDRFSGHQFPNYSSELNVNALLLGDSALYLCASSRGLAGTPGNEQFFGPGTRLTVL.

The chain's CDR3 is CASSVGTSQETQYF. CDR3 sequence (DNA): TGTGCCAGCAGCGTCGGGACTAGCCAAGAGACCCAGTACTTC. The chain links TRBV13 to TRBJ2-5, with TRBD2 identical over 8 bases. Looked up from germline, CDR1 is PRHDT and CDR2 is FYEKMQ (reference sequence). V trimming: 5 bases; J trimming: 1 base; junction bases outside the gene matches: 3. The CDR3 is 14 amino acids.

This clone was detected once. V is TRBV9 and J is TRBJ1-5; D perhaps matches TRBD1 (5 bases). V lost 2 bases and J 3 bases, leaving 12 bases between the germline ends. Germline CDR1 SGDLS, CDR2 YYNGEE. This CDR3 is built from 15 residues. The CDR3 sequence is CASSVTDSLNQPQHF. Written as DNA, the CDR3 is TGTGCCAGCAGCGTGACAGACAGCCTCAATCAGCCCCAGCATTTT.